This TCR beta chain was identified in a study of cytomegalovirus exposure and HLA in healthy donors (dated by TCRdb to about 2017). With respect to the entire study: An earlier analysis of 550 to 700 of the donors reported 250 to 300 Gb of sequence data and more than 90 million unique TCR beta sequences from about 179 million T cells. Across about 370 genotyped donors of the cohort, an average of about 200,000 unique TCR beta nucleotide sequences per donor were sequenced, and roughly 20% of those sequences were non-productive. Roughly 300 gigabases of sequencing data and tens of millions of unique TCR sequences made up an early release that covered approximately 620 HLA-typed donors. Among the approximately 400 genotyped donors, around 79% belonged to the genetic ancestry cluster associated with self-reported Caucasian donors. All discovery cohort repertoires had been generated on a single sequencing platform. The aim of the study was to test whether cataloging public T cell receptors could identify signatures of past pathogen exposure. A later genetic analysis used genome-wide SNP genotypes for about 65% of the roughly 700 donors, treating that subset as a discovery cohort. The study profiled the T cell repertoires of hundreds of subjects by immunosequencing and related them to cytomegalovirus serostatus. To study patterns of TCR occurrence, a later analysis re-analyzed previously published TCR beta repertoires from just over 650 donors and added high-resolution HLA genotyping. Roughly 5 DR-DQ haplotypes were handled as single units for association and clustering, since linkage in the cohort was strong. An earlier analysis of several hundred of the donors applied high-throughput TCR beta sequencing to assess whether each TCR beta V gene segment acted as functional or pseudogenic. The later analysis used no new phenotypic data to find candidate immune exposures, relying instead on TCR beta sequences and their occurrence across donors. Along with the roughly 700-subject first cohort, a separate validation cohort of over a hundred different subjects was used. HLA typing included class I and class II loci at four-digit resolution. Donor age, sex, ethnicity and CMV serostatus were compiled together with the repertoire data. The study combined high-throughput TCR immunosequencing, statistical association of individual TCRs with disease status, and machine learning to predict cytomegalovirus infection status. Typing coverage differed by locus: A, B, C, DRB1 and DQB1 were typed in about 620-630 donors, DQA1 in around 500, DPA1 in around 610, and DPB1 in roughly 470.

The cohort was made up of approximately 670 healthy bone marrow donors. Cohort members were all nominally healthy when sampled, although unrecorded immune exposures were likely present. Of the roughly 630 cohort members, nearly 300 had a positive CMV serostatus and just over 350 had a negative one, while no CMV serostatus was recorded for the donor. A peripheral blood sample was collected from each donor, and TCR beta sequencing was performed on peripheral blood mononuclear cells. Genomic DNA extraction from the blood cell samples was performed with the Qiagen DNeasy Blood Extraction Kit. General study outcomes and caveats: Three of the identified cytomegalovirus-associated TCR beta chains were confirmed in vitro to be specific for cytomegalovirus antigens. A further reported finding was that TCR beta sequences accurately predicted the HLA-A and HLA-B alleles for most subjects in the first cohort. Several of the top co-occurrence clusters appeared to be linked to parvovirus B19, influenza, CMV and Epstein-Barr virus, according to a later analysis. When HLA alleles, especially DR and DQ, strongly co-occurred, attributing TCR associations to individual alleles was difficult. V-gene and J-gene trimming of TCR beta chains was associated with a missense DCLRE1C variant in a later genetic analysis, and the association was replicated in an independent cohort. The authors suggested that the approach could potentially be generalized to other disease states and immunological phenotypes. In a later analysis, HLA-associated TCR beta chains were found to be more clonally expanded and to have lower generation probabilities than equally common non-associated chains. The sequencing pipeline was judged likely to have produced a cluster of highly shared sequence variants as a technical artifact. Because the 87-base-pair reads could not distinguish some IMGT-functional V segments, including TRBV6-2 and TRBV6-3, those segments were excluded. In a later genetic analysis, fewer N-insertions in productive TCRs were reported among donors in an Asian-associated ancestry cluster than the roughly 670-donor mean. In a later analysis, most CMV-associated TCR beta chains were found to appear HLA-restricted, with HLA associations seemingly driven largely by CMV exposure. Only TCR beta chains were sequenced in this cohort, and the absence of alpha or paired-chain data limited detectable features. The study listed 164 TCR beta chains as associated with cytomegalovirus. Most TCR sequences were observed very rarely across donors, whereas some public TCRs were present in many individuals. Presence/absence analyses assumed roughly uniform sequencing depth across donors, an assumption that may not hold. In an earlier analysis of some 540 of the donors, most TCR beta V segments appeared in productive rearrangements about 90% or about 30% of the time, broadly matching IMGT annotations. HLA typing was unavailable for some donors at each locus, so association tests used only the typed subset. The earlier analysis of nearly 600 of the donors excluded 15 to 20 rarely observed V segments, including chromosome 9 orphons, because counts were too low. According to a later analysis, TCR association rates differed among HLA loci, with DRB1 alleles showing the most associated TCRs and HLA-C alleles showing the fewest. Immune exposure information for the cohort was limited to CMV serostatus. Correlated functional status among segregating V segments might reflect linkage disequilibrium, but an unknown experimental factor could not be ruled out. At a false discovery rate of 0.05, a later analysis linked some 18,000 TCR beta sequences to specific HLA alleles. The classifier was reported to diagnose cytomegalovirus status with high specificity and sensitivity in both the original and validation cohorts.

The CDR3 starts with the cysteine, ends with the phenylalanine, and has 11 residues. The sequence is cut down to CDR3 DNA, 33 bases in frame from base 1. According to the germline V gene, CDR1 reads SGHTA and CDR2 reads FQGNSA. Here V drops 3 bases and J drops 8 bases, and the junction holds 1 base not matched to any gene. The library was obtained by the immunoSEQ multiplex PCR assay. For the multiplex PCR, a mixture combining 60 forward primers for TCR Vbeta segments and 13 reverse primers for TCR Jbeta segments was used. The CDR3 region of rearranged TCR beta genes was amplified from genomic DNA with a multiplex PCR assay. Amplified TCR beta libraries were sequenced as 87-base-pair reads on the Illumina HiSeq System. The authors' pipeline ran thus. Across the 600 to 700 repertoires, a later analysis counted 80 million or so unique TCR beta chains, 9 million to 14 million of which were shared by at least two donors. Raw reads were error-corrected and collapsed into unique sequences with a nearest-neighbor algorithm that merged closely related sequences to remove PCR and sequencing errors. V, D and J gene segments were assigned by aligning CDR3 sequences to IMGT reference sequences. For a sequence to be retained, a match of at least six nucleotides was required to both a V gene segment and a J gene segment. Rearrangements were called productive when the CDR3 lacked stop codons and stayed in frame with V and J; all others were non-productive. CDR3 was defined according to IMGT convention as the region running from the second conserved V-encoded cysteine to the conserved J-encoded phenylalanine. The earlier analysis of about 560 of the donors excluded any sequence lacking an unambiguous match to a single V gene segment. An earlier analysis of a few hundred of the donors called V segments functional above 56.7% productive rearrangements and segregating when the between-donor standard deviation exceeded 5%. A statistical classification framework was built for diagnosing cytomegalovirus status from the catalog of TCR beta chain sequences. In a later analysis, V and J genes were assigned by comparing TCR nucleotide sequences against IMGT/GENE-DB human TR gene sequences. A later analysis assigned CDR3 sequences and most-parsimonious VDJ recombination scenarios with the TCRdist pipeline. In a later analysis, every TCR beta chain was defined by the combination of its CDR3 amino acid sequence and its V-gene family, and reads without a unique V-gene family were dropped. To address suspected cross-contamination and a sequencing artifact, a later analysis removed under 600 highly shared, low-generation-probability nucleotide sequences. In a later analysis, a clonal expansion index was calculated for each public chain from normalized within-repertoire ranks of inferred template counts. In a later analysis, generation probabilities were computed with a VDJ recombination model fitted to out-of-frame rearrangements, and the resulting probabilities were checked against IGoR. Hypergeometric tests were used in a later analysis to score TCR-TCR, TCR-HLA and TCR-CMV co-occurrence, with a repertoire-size bias correction applied to the TCR pairs. False discovery rates were estimated in a later analysis by permuting HLA or CMV assignments 20 times. A later analysis grouped co-occurring TCRs with DBSCAN, adding TCRdist sequence similarity when clustering within HLA-allele-positive subsets. For co-occurrence clustering, repertoires with fewer than 30,000 or more than 120,000 public chains were excluded, along with five repertoires with anomalous nucleotide sharing. TCRdb re-hosts the immuneACCESS table, in-frame sequences only. Its copies lack some clones; in the studies checked, an unresolved V gene accounts for under half of them, and the cause for the rest is not known. V and J calls and clone size are copied from that table; D and trimming were computed from the DNA. This sample holds about 160,000 clones; 80% to 85% were observed only once. The ten largest make up 1.5% to 2% of the sample.

Turning to this clone: No cognate antigen has been identified for it. No clone much larger than this one lies a single base away; base qualities are absent.

The chain uses TRBV7-2 and TRBJ2-7, with 7 bases in between that match TRBD1. The sample taken for sequencing was PBMCs. The source of this sequence is a human donor in good health. For the CDR3, the sequence is CASSLGQKQYF. The base sequence is TGTGCCAGCAGCTTGGGACAGAAGCAGTACTTC.